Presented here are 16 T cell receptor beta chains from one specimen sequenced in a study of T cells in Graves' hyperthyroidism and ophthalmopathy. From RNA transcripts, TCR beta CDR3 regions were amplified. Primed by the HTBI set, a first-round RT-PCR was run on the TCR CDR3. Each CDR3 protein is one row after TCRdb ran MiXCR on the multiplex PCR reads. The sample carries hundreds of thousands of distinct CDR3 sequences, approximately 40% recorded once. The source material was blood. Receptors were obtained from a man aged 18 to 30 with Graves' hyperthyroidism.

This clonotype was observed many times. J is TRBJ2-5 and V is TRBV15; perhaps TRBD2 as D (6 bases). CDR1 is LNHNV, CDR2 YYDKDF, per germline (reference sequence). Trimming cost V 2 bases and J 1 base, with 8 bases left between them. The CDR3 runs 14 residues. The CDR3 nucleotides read TGTGCCACCAGCAGACGGGAGCTCCAAGAGACCCAGTACTTC. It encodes CATSRRELQETQYF.

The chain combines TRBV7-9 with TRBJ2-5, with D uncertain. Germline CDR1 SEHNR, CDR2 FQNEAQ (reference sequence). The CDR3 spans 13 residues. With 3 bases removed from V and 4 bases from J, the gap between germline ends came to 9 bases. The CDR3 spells CASSFIPSETQYF. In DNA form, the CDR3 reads TGTGCCAGCAGCTTCATTCCATCAGAGACCCAGTACTTC. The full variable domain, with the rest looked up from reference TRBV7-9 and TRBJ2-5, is DTGVSQNPRHKITKRGQNVTFRCDPISEHNRLYWYRQTLGQGPEFLTYFQNEAQLEKSRLLSDRFSAERPKGSFSTLEIQRTEQGDSAMYLCASSFIPSETQYFGPGTRLLVL.

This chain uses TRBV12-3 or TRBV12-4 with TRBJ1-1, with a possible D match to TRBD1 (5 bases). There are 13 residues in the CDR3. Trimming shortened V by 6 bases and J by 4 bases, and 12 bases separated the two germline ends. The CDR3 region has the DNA TGTGCCAGCAGAATCTCAGGGACCACTGAAGCTTTCTTT. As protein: CASRISGTTEAFF.

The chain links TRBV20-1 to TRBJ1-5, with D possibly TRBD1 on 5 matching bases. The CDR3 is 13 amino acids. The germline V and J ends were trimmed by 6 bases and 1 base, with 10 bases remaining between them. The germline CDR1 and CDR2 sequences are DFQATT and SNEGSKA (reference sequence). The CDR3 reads CSAQRGSNQPQHF. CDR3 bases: TGCAGTGCCCAGAGGGGAAGCAATCAGCCCCAGCATTTT.

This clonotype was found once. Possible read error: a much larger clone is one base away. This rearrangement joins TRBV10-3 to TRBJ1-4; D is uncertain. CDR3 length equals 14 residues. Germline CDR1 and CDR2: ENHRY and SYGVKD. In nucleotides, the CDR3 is TGTGCCATCAGTGACACAGAGAATAATGGAAAACTGTTTTTT. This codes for CAISDTENNGKLFF.

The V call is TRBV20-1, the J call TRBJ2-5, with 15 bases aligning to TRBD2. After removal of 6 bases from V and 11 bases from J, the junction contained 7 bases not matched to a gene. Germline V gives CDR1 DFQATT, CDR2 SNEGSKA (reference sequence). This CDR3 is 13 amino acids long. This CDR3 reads CSAGGTSGGPQYF. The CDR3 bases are TGCAGTGCCGGAGGGACTAGCGGGGGGCCGCAGTACTTC.

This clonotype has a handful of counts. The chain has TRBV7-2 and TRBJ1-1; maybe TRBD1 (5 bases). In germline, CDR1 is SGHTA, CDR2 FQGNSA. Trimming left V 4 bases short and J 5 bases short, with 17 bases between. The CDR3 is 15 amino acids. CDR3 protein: CASSSPEQEGTEAFF. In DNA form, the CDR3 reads TGTGCCAGCAGCTCCCCGGAACAGGAGGGGACTGAAGCTTTCTTT.

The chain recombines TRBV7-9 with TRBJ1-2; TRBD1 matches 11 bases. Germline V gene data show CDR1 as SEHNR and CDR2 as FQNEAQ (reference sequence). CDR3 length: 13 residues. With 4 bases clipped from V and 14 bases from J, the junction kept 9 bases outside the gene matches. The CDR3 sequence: CASSSAGQGVRTF. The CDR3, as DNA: TGTGCCAGCAGCTCGGCGGGACAGGGGGTCCGAACCTTC. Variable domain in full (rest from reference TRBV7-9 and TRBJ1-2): DTGVSQNPRHKITKRGQNVTFRCDPISEHNRLYWYRQTLGQGPEFLTYFQNEAQLEKSRLLSDRFSAERPKGSFSTLEIQRTEQGDSAMYLCASSSAGQGVRTFGSGTRLTVV.

The CDR3 DNA follows: TGTGCCAGCAGTTACTCGAGCACCGGGACAGATAATTCACCCCTCCACTTT. Its protein product is CASSYSSTGTDNSPLHF. This sequence joins TRBV6-2 or TRBV6-3 and TRBJ1-6, with 7 bases fitting TRBD1. V gave up 0 bases and J gave up 5 bases; unmatched junction bases: 7. The CDR3 contains 17 residues. Germline lookup yields CDR1 MNHEY and CDR2 SVGEGT.

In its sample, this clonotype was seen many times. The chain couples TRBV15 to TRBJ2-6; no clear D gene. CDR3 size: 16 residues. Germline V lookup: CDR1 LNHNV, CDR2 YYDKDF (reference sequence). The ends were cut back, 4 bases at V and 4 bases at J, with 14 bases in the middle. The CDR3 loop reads CATSKEAVGGANVLTF. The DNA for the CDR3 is TGTGCCACCAGCAAAGAGGCAGTGGGGGGGGCCAACGTCCTGACTTTC.

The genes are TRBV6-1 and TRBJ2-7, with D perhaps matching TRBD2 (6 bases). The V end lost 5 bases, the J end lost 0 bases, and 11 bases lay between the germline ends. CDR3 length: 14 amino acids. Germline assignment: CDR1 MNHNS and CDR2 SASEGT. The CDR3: CASSWRDRSYEQYF. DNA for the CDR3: TGTGCCAGCAGTTGGAGGGACCGCTCCTACGAGCAGTACTTC.

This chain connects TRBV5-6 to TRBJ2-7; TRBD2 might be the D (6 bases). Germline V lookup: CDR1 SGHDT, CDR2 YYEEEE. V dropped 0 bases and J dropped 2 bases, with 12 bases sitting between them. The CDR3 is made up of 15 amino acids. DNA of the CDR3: TGTGCCAGCAGCTTGGGGCTGACGGGAGCCTACGAGCAGTACTTC. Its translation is CASSLGLTGAYEQYF.

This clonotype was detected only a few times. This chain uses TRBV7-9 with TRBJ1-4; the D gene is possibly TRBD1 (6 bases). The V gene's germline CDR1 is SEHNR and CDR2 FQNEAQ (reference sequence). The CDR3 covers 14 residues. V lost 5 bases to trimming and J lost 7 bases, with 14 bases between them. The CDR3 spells CASSTGTSGEKLFF. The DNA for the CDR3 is TGTGCCAGCAGCACCGGGACATCTGGTGAAAAACTGTTTTTT.

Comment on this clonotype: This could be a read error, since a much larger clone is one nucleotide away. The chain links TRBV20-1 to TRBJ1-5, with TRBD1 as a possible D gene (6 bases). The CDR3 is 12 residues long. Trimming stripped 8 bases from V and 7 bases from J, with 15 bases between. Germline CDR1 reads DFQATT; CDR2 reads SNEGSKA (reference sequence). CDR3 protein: CSTPGAGQPQHF. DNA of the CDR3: TGCAGTACACCGGGGGCGGGACAGCCCCAGCATTTT.

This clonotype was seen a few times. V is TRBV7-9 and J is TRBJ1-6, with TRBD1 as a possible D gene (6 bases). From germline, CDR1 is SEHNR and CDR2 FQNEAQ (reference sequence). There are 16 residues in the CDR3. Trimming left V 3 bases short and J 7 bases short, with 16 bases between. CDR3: CASSLDGTMENSPLHF. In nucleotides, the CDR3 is TGTGCCAGCAGCTTGGACGGGACAATGGAAAATTCACCCCTCCACTTT. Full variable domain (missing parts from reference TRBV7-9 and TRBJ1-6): DTGVSQNPRHKITKRGQNVTFRCDPISEHNRLYWYRQTLGQGPEFLTYFQNEAQLEKSRLLSDRFSAERPKGSFSTLEIQRTEQGDSAMYLCASSLDGTMENSPLHFGNGTRLTVT.

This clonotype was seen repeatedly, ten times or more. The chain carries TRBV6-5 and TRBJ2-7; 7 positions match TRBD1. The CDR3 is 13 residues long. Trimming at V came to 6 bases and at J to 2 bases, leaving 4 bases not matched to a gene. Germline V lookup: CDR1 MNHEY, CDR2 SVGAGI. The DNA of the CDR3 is TGTGCCAGCAGGAGGCAGGGGGCCTACGAGCAGTACTTC. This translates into CASRRQGAYEQYF.